The next 5 T cell receptor beta chains were all read from a single sample in a study of blood T cell repertoires in COVID-19. The assay was immunoSEQ multiplex PCR, and TCRdb's table has in-frame clones only and misses some. The sample holds about 81,000 clones, about 84% seen once. The sequencing sample was made of peripheral blood. These receptors all stem from a woman in her 70s with acute or convalescent COVID-19.

The V and J genes are TRBV7-6 and TRBJ1-6; D ambiguous. Trimming left V 5 bases short and J 7 bases short, with 15 bases between. Germline lookup yields CDR1 SGHVS and CDR2 FNYEAQ. The length of the CDR3 is 15 residues. The CDR3 DNA reads as TGTGCCAGCAGCCGAAGTCGCGGGGAAAATTCACCCCTCCACTTT. It specifies CASSRSRGENSPLHF.

This sequence joins TRBV10-2 and TRBJ1-6; D remains unclear. V was trimmed by 3 bases and J by 0 bases, leaving 9 bases between them. CDR1 and CDR2 from the germline V gene are WSHSY and SAAADI. The CDR3 length is 16 residues. CDR3 coding DNA: TGCGCCAGCAGTGATGGCCGGAGCTCCTATAATTCACCCCTCCACTTT. Translating it yields CASSDGRSSYNSPLHF.

The V and J genes are TRBV7-9 and TRBJ2-3; TRBD1 is a possible D gene (5 bases). The CDR3 is 16 amino acids. Germline values: CDR1 SEHNR, CDR2 FQNEAQ (reference sequence). Deletions cut 10 bases from V and 3 bases from J, with 23 bases between. The CDR3 DNA sequence: TGTGCCACGCTCCCCGCCGGCAGGGCTAGGACAGATACGCAGTATTTT. It encodes CATLPAGRARTDTQYF.

The chain uses TRBV19 and TRBJ2-2; TRBD1 matches 7 bases. Germline loops: CDR1 LNHDA, CDR2 SQIVND (reference sequence). The CDR3 contains 14 residues. The V and J ends lost 6 bases and 0 bases, in that order; junction bases with no gene match: 1. The CDR3: CASRGQSNTGELFF. DNA for the CDR3: TGTGCCAGTAGGGGACAGTCGAACACCGGGGAGCTGTTTTTT.

This clone was counted only a few times. The chain is built from TRBV6-5 and TRBJ1-5; D is uncertain. Germline values: CDR1 MNHEY, CDR2 SVGAGI. The CDR3 sequence is 15 residues long. V lost 0 bases and J lost 2, with 8 bases in between. In nucleotides, the CDR3 is TGTGCCAGCAGTTACTCGTTGCAGGGCAATCAGCCCCAGCATTTT. Translated, it gives CASSYSLQGNQPQHF.